The 26 T cell receptor beta chains below come from one sample, sequenced in a study of spatial heterogeneity in lung cancer. In TCRdb, the 5' RACE reads were re-called with MiXCR into one record per CDR3 protein. This sample has about 78,000 distinct CDR3 sequences, with under 8.5% found just once. As for time point: sample taken at primary tumor resection. The material sequenced was PBMCs, taken at surgery. These receptors were collected from a male donor with early-stage non-small cell lung cancer.

This clonotype was picked up a small number of times. V usage is TRBV29-1 and J usage is TRBJ2-5, with 9 bases fitting TRBD1. V was pared by 2 bases and J by 4 bases, with 8 bases of the junction left unmatched. CDR1 is SQVTM, CDR2 ANQGSEA, per germline. The CDR3 is 15 residues long. CDR3 in amino acids: CSVEPGQGLLETQYF. As DNA, the CDR3 is TGCAGCGTTGAACCGGGACAGGGCTTGTTAGAGACCCAGTACTTC.

This clonotype was counted many times. This chain connects TRBV29-1 to TRBJ1-2; TRBD1 agrees at 9 bases. The V gene's germline CDR1 is SQVTM and CDR2 ANQGSEA. V was clipped by 2 bases and J by 8 bases; unmatched bases: 6. CDR3 length: 13 amino acids. The CDR3 is CSVEMGQGFGYTF. CDR3 DNA sequence: TGCAGCGTTGAAATGGGACAGGGCTTCGGCTACACCTTC. The whole variable domain, remainder taken from reference TRBV29-1 and TRBJ1-2, is SAVISQKPSRDICQRGTSLTIQCQVDSQVTMMFWYRQQPGQSLTLIATANQGSEATYESGFVIDKFPISRPNLTFSTLTVSNMSPEDSSIYLCSVEMGQGFGYTFGSGTRLTVV.

The rearrangement links TRBV4-1 to TRBJ2-1; the match to TRBD1 covers 8 bases. Germline CDR1 is MGHRA and CDR2 is YSYEKL. The J segment lost 1 base and the V segment lost 6 bases, leaving 17 bases of the junction unmatched. This CDR3 contains 19 residues. CDR3 sequence: CASSFGAGGKFESYNEQFF. For the CDR3, the DNA is TGCGCCAGCAGTTTCGGGGCAGGGGGCAAATTCGAATCCTACAATGAGCAGTTCTTC.

The V gene is TRBV6-5, the J gene TRBJ1-1; TRBD1 might be the D (5 bases). The CDR3 spans 12 residues. The germline CDR1 and CDR2 sequences are MNHEY and SVGAGI. V lost 6 bases to trimming and J lost 5 bases, with 10 bases between them. CDR3 nucleotide sequence: TGTGCCAGCAGGCGGTGGGGGACTGAAGCTTTCTTT. Residues: CASRRWGTEAFF.

The rearrangement links TRBV13 to TRBJ2-3; 7 bases are shared with TRBD2. V lost 5 bases to trimming and J lost 4 bases; unmatched junction nucleotides: 9. CDR3 length: 15 residues. Germline values: CDR1 PRHDT, CDR2 FYEKMQ (reference sequence). The CDR3, as DNA: TGTGCCAGCAGCCCCCCGGGCGGGGGAGCAGATACGCAGTATTTT. Translating gives CASSPPGGGADTQYF.

This clonotype occurred many times. The chain links TRBV19 to TRBJ2-7, with TRBD2 identical over 7 bases. V gave up 5 bases and J gave up 5 bases; unmatched junction bases: 12. Germline loops: CDR1 LNHDA, CDR2 SQIVND (reference sequence). The CDR3 contains 15 residues. The CDR3 region is CASSLPGEGLDEQYF. CDR3 bases: TGTGCCAGTAGTCTGCCCGGGGAGGGTTTGGACGAGCAGTACTTC.

This clonotype turned up a few times. V is TRBV10-1 and J is TRBJ1-1; weak D call: TRBD1 (5 bases). V gave up 3 bases and J gave up 5 bases, with 13 bases separating them. The germline V gene has CDR1 WNHNN and CDR2 SYGVQD (reference sequence). CDR3 length: 14 residues. As DNA, the CDR3 is TGCGCCAGCAGTGAACAGGCCAGTAGAACTGAAGCTTTCTTT. It yields the protein CASSEQASRTEAFF.

The table lists this clonotype with a count of one. The chain couples TRBV11-2 to TRBJ2-1; D is unresolved. The V gene's germline CDR1 is SGHAT and CDR2 FQNNGV. V shed 2 bases and J shed 10 bases, with 6 bases lying between them. The CDR3 extends over 11 amino acids. Written as DNA, the CDR3 is TGTGCCAGCAGCTTACAACAGGAGCAGTTCTTC. This encodes CASSLQQEQFF.

The gene calls are TRBV19 and TRBJ2-3; D possibly matches TRBD1 or TRBD2 (6 bases each). V was clipped by 5 bases and J by 7 bases, with 13 bases between them. The CDR3 covers 13 residues. CDR1 LNHDA and CDR2 SQIVND come from the germline V gene (reference sequence). The DNA of the CDR3 is TGTGCCAGTAGTCCCGAAGGGGGGAATACGCAGTATTTT. This codes for CASSPEGGNTQYF. The variable domain in full, completed from reference TRBV19 and TRBJ2-3, reads DGGITQSPKYLFRKEGQNVTLSCEQNLNHDAMYWYRQDPGQGLRLIYYSQIVNDFQKGDIAEGYSVSREKKESFPLTVTSAQKNPTAFYLCASSPEGGNTQYFGPGTRLTVL.

This clonotype was counted at least ten times. The CDR3 DNA is TGCAGTGCTAAGGAGAGGCGGACTAGCCTAGAGACCCAGTACTTC. As protein: CSAKERRTSLETQYF. The chain has TRBV20-1 and TRBJ2-5, with 8 bases lining up with TRBD2. Germline V gene sequence: CDR1 DFQATT, CDR2 SNEGSKA (reference sequence). CDR3 length equals 15 residues. Trimming at V came to 4 bases and at J to 4 bases, leaving 11 bases not matched to a gene.

Only a few counts were recorded for this clonotype. This rearrangement joins TRBV6-2 or TRBV6-3 to TRBJ1-1, with unresolved D. Looked up from germline, CDR1 is MNHEY and CDR2 is SVGEGT. The germline V and J ends were trimmed by 0 bases and 0 bases, with 14 bases remaining between them. CDR3 length: 17 residues. CDR3 nucleotide sequence: TGTGCCAGCAGTTACTCGATAACGGAGCTACTGAACACTGAAGCTTTCTTT. Translated: CASSYSITELLNTEAFF.

Many counts were recorded for this clonotype. The V gene is TRBV5-1, the J gene TRBJ2-3; no clear D. The germline V and J ends were trimmed by 4 bases and 2 bases, with 5 bases remaining between them. CDR3 length: 12 amino acids. Looked up from germline, CDR1 is SGHRS and CDR2 is YFSETQ. The CDR3 coding sequence is TGCGCCAGCAGCCTTACCACAGATACGCAGTATTTT. It specifies CASSLTTDTQYF.

This clonotype has a count of ten or more. This rearrangement joins TRBV5-1 to TRBJ1-1; D gene uncertain. The V end was cut by 0 bases, the J end by 1 base, with 19 bases between. The CDR3 is made up of 18 amino acids. Germline CDR1 reads SGHRS; CDR2 reads YFSETQ. As DNA, the CDR3 is TGCGCCAGCAGCTTGGGCCTCTGGACCATGAGTGCGAACACTGAAGCTTTCTTT. Its protein is CASSLGLWTMSANTEAFF.

The table lists this clonotype with many counts. This sequence joins TRBV12-3 or TRBV12-4 and TRBJ1-5; 10 bases agree with TRBD1. V dropped 5 bases and J dropped 1; count of bases not matched to a gene: 2. This CDR3 comprises 15 residues. The CDR3 loop reads CASSKGQGSNQPQHF. DNA of the CDR3: TGTGCCAGCAGTAAGGGACAGGGGAGCAATCAGCCCCAGCATTTT.

This sequence joins TRBV7-8 and TRBJ1-1; D possibly corresponds to TRBD1 (5 bases). Deletions cut 0 bases from V and 4 bases from J, with 9 bases between. CDR3 length: 14 residues. Germline V gene lookup returns CDR1 SGHVS and CDR2 FQNEAQ. The CDR3 here is CASSLASGGTEAFF. In DNA, the CDR3 is TGTGCCAGCAGCTTAGCTTCGGGGGGCACTGAAGCTTTCTTT. The whole variable domain, filled in from reference TRBV7-8 and TRBJ1-1, reads GAGVSQSPRYKVAKRGQDVALRCDPISGHVSLFWYQQALGQGPEFLTYFQNEAQLDKSGLPSDRFFAERPEGSVSTLKIQRTQQEDSAVYLCASSLASGGTEAFFGQGTRLTVV.

This clonotype was seen only a few times. The DNA of the CDR3 is TGTGCCAGCAGTTCCGAGACAGGGCCCCAACATCGGCCCCAGCATTTT. It codes for CASSSETGPQHRPQHF. The V and J genes are TRBV12-3 or TRBV12-4 and TRBJ1-5; 7 bases are shared with TRBD1. This CDR3 contains 16 residues. V was clipped by 4 bases and J by 9 bases; unmatched bases: 15.

The CDR3 region has the DNA TGTGCCAGCAGTCCGTACCGGCCGGGCGAGCAGTACTTC. Translating gives CASSPYRPGEQYF. The chain carries TRBV27 and TRBJ2-7; D unresolved. There are 13 residues in the CDR3. With 5 bases removed from V and 6 bases from J, the gap between germline ends came to 14 bases. Germline V lookup: CDR1 MNHEY, CDR2 SMNVEV (reference sequence).

The chain combines TRBV25-1 with TRBJ1-4; 7 bases are a match to TRBD1. The germline gives CDR1 MGHDK, CDR2 SYGVNS. V dropped 6 bases and J dropped 7; count of bases not matched to a gene: 5. This CDR3 contains 13 residues. CDR3 in amino acids: CASRPGQTEKLFF. CDR3 bases: TGTGCCAGCAGGCCGGGACAGACTGAAAAACTGTTTTTT.

Concerning this clonotype: This may stem from a read error, because a much larger clone lies one nucleotide away. The genes are TRBV5-4 and TRBJ2-5, with 7 bases matching TRBD2. V shed 3 bases, J shed 2 bases, and the junction held 4 bases outside the gene matches. The germline CDR1 and CDR2 sequences are SGHNT and YYREEE (reference sequence). This CDR3 comprises 14 residues. The CDR3 protein is CASSSEGGQETQYF. The CDR3 nucleotides read TGTGCCAGCAGCTCGGAGGGAGGGCAAGAGACCCAGTACTTC.

This clonotype was found a few times. The rearrangement uses TRBV11-2 and TRBJ1-2, with a tentative D call TRBD1 (5 bases). V lost 0 bases and J 6 bases, leaving 14 bases between the germline ends. The CDR3 contains 15 residues. Germline V gene data show CDR1 as SGHAT and CDR2 as FQNNGV. CDR3 sequence reads: CASSLDPGRGDGYTF. In DNA form, the CDR3 reads TGTGCCAGCAGCTTAGACCCGGGCAGAGGGGATGGCTACACCTTC.

This clonotype has more than one count but fewer than ten. The chain uses TRBV10-2 and TRBJ2-1; 11 nucleotides line up with TRBD2. Germline V gene data show CDR1 as WSHSY and CDR2 as SAAADI. Trimming at V came to 4 bases and at J to 10 bases, leaving 12 bases not matched to a gene. The length of the CDR3 is 16 residues. CDR3 amino acids: CASSGTGTSGKPEQFF. The CDR3, as DNA: TGCGCCAGCAGTGGGACCGGGACTAGCGGTAAGCCCGAGCAGTTCTTC.

The sample holds many counts of this clonotype. The rearrangement uses TRBV10-2 and TRBJ2-3, with a tentative D call TRBD2 (5 bases). Germline CDR1 reads WSHSY; CDR2 reads SAAADI. V lost 10 bases to trimming and J lost 2 bases, with 19 bases between them. This CDR3 has 15 residues. The CDR3 is CATNQAIGVTDTQYF. The CDR3 coding sequence is TGCGCCACCAACCAGGCGATCGGGGTCACAGATACGCAGTATTTT.

This clonotype was seen ten or more times. The V and J genes are TRBV7-2 and TRBJ1-2; D unclear. Germline V gene data show CDR1 as SGHTA and CDR2 as FQGNSA. V lost 6 bases to trimming and J lost 4 bases, with 12 bases between them. The length of the CDR3 is 13 residues. CDR3 sequence reads: CASSSFRAYGYTF. The DNA for the CDR3 is TGTGCCAGCAGTTCTTTTAGGGCCTATGGCTACACCTTC.

This sequence joins TRBV7-2 and TRBJ2-5; TRBD1 matches 8 bases. V lost 4 bases, J lost 4 bases, and 8 bases stayed unmatched. The CDR3 has 15 amino acids. Germline assignment: CDR1 SGHTA and CDR2 FQGNSA. For the CDR3, the DNA is TGTGCCAGCAGCTCCAACCCGGGGACAGGAGAGACCCAGTACTTC. Its translation is CASSSNPGTGETQYF.

In its sample, this clonotype was seen a few times. The rearrangement links TRBV6-6 to TRBJ2-1; 11 positions agree with TRBD2. This CDR3 region has 15 residues. Germline trimming cut 6 bases from V and 6 bases from J; bases unmatched to any gene: 7. The germline V gene encodes CDR1 MNHNY and CDR2 SVGAGI (reference sequence). This CDR3 is CASRPGGLAGNEQFF. The CDR3 bases are TGTGCCAGCAGACCAGGAGGACTAGCGGGCAATGAGCAGTTCTTC.

Ten or more counts support this clonotype. The chain links TRBV21-1 to TRBJ2-5; the listed D gene, TRBD1, was not tested against the DNA. TRBV21-1 is listed as a pseudogene. The CDR3 loop spans 13 amino acids. The CDR3 DNA follows: TGTGCCAGCAGCGATCAGGGTAGGGAGACCCAGTACTTC. Amino acid sequence: CASSDQGRETQYF.